This T cell receptor (beta chain) was obtained from a study of blood T cell repertoires in COVID-19. This clone occurred many times. Within the sample, other DNA sequences also encode this same CDR3. Sequencing used immunoSEQ multiplex PCR; TCRdb keeps in-frame clones, though not all of them. The sample shows about 49,000 clones, around 81% of them seen only once. V lost 1 base, J lost 6 bases, and 5 bases lay in between. The V gene's germline CDR1 is LNHDA and CDR2 SQIVND (reference sequence). The CDR3 covers 12 residues. This rearrangement joins TRBV19 to TRBJ2-3, with unresolved D. Sequenced material: peripheral blood. The clonotype originates from a woman of 80 years or more with COVID-19, enrolled during active disease. DNA for the CDR3: TGTGCCAGTAGTATAGGTCGGGATACGCAGTATTTT. Protein product: CASSIGRDTQYF.